This T cell receptor beta chain was recorded in a study of T cells after yellow fever vaccination. General observations from the study: Shared CD4/CD8 clonotypes were a small share, likely from convergent recombination. Most primary-vaccination clones reappeared after the booster (about 97% CD4, about 87% CD8). Any FACS-sorted repertoire could hold abundant clonotypes that contaminate it from the bulk population.

This CDR3 is built from 14 residues. V lost 0 bases to trimming and J lost 2 bases, with 8 bases between them. Germline V lookup: CDR1 SGHDN, CDR2 FVKESK. This clonotype was seen many times. Its antigen remains unknown. Production of TCR cDNA was by 5'RACE template switching, which also added a universal primer site and UMIs. TCRdb used MiXCR to reprocess the 5' RACE reads, holding one entry per CDR3 protein. The table lists under 200,000 distinct CDR3 sequences, around 7.3% of them singletons. The sequencing used CD4+ T cells sorted from PBMCs, collected roughly 5 days after the first yellow fever vaccination. The origin of this receptor is a young man who received the YFV17D yellow fever vaccine. The chain uses TRBV14 and TRBJ2-7; D ambiguous. This CDR3 reads CASSQDSATYEQYF. The CDR3 nucleotides are TGTGCCAGCAGCCAAGATTCGGCCACCTACGAGCAGTACTTC.